This T cell receptor (beta chain) was recovered during a study of blood T cell repertoires in COVID-19 (dated by TCRdb to 2018 to 2021). About the full investigation: Samples from collaborators originated in the United States, Italy and Spain and spanned both the acute and convalescent phases of COVID-19. The material from the prospective study consisted of cDNA or gDNA derived from T cells, B-cell-depleted T cells, or PBMCs. Subjects who had been exposed to COVID-19, were actively infected with it, or had recovered from it provided the deeply sampled blood TCRbeta repertoires that made up the dataset. The repertoires were released in a freely available public database meant as a resource for research on the immune response to SARS-CoV-2. Samples were obtained from the ongoing ImmuneRACE study (first 160 participants) and from over 1,000 subjects provided by 6 global collaborators. A de-identified subject ID, COVID-19 status, age in years and sex were almost always included in the sample metadata. Where available, HLA class I and class II types were obtained from metadata supplied by the sample provider rather than from assay-based typing.

In Seattle, one collaborating source enrolled patients while the infection was active and tracked those patients longitudinally over the course of disease. Whole blood was collected in K2EDTA tubes by collaborating institutions according to the institutions' own protocols. For TCRbeta analysis, collaborator samples were shipped as frozen whole blood, as isolated PBMCs, or as DNA extracted from either sample type. Here is what the overall study found, with its caveats: The amount of clinical and demographic metadata varied by source and participant and was provided uncurated.

TCRbeta CDR3 regions were amplified from genomic DNA using the immunoSEQ Assay, a bias-controlled multiplex PCR. As for how the authors treated the data: Nucleated cell counts per sample were estimated from amplification of reference gene primers within the assay. Sequence reads were collapsed and filtered to measure the absolute abundance of every unique TCRbeta CDR3 rearrangement. For each sample, productive Simpson clonality was calculated as the square root of Simpson's diversity index over productive rearrangements. Not all clones reach the TCRdb copy of this immuneACCESS table, which keeps in-frame sequences only. Checked studies attribute under half of the gap to unresolved V genes and leave the rest unexplained. The DNA gave D and trimming, while V, J and clone size come from that table. The sample table shows around 100,000 clones, and 80% to 90% are seen once. The top ten constitute 4% to 6% of the sample.

As to this clone: The antigen it recognizes is unknown. Base-call qualities are not available, and no considerably larger clone is one nucleotide away.

The germline V end is reduced by 2 bases and the J end by 1 base; junction bases left unmatched: 7. Per the germline V gene, MNHEY is the CDR1 and SVGEGT is the CDR2. Counted from cysteine to phenylalanine, this CDR3 has 16 amino acids. Just CDR3 DNA is preserved here, 48 bases in frame from base 1. The clonotype originates from an elderly man with COVID-19, enrolled during active disease. Sequencing was done on a sample of peripheral blood. The chain joins TRBV6-2 or TRBV6-3 to TRBJ2-5, with 7 bases matching TRBD2. In nucleotides, the sequence is TGTGCCAGCAGTTACGAAACGGGGGGAGGCCAAGAGACCCAGTACTTC. This is translated as CASSYETGGGQETQYF.